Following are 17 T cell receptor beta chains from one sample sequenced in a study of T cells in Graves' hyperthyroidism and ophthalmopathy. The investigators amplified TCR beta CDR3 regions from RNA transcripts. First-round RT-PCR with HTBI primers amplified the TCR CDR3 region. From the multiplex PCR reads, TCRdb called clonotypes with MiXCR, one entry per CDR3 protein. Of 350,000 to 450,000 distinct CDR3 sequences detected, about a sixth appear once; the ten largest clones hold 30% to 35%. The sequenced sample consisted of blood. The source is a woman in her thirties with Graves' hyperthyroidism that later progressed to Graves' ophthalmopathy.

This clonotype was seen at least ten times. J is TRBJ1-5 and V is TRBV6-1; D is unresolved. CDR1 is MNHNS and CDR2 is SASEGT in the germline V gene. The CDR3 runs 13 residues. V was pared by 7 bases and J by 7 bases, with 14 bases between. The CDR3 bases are TGTGCCAGCAACGACGGGGAAAGGCAGCCCCAGCATTTT. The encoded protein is CASNDGERQPQHF.

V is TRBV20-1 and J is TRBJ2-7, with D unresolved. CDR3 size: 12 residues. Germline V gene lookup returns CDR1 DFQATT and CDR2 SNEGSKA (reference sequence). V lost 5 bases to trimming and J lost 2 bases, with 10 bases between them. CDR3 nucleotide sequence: TGCAGTGCTGGGCCCCGGACCTACGAGCAGTACTTC. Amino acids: CSAGPRTYEQYF.

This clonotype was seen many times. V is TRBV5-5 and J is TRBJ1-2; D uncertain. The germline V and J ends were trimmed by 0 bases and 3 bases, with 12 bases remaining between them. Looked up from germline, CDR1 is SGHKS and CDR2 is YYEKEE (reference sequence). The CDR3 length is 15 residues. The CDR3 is CASSLASHYDYGYTF. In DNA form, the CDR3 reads TGTGCCAGCAGCTTGGCCTCCCATTATGACTATGGCTACACCTTC.

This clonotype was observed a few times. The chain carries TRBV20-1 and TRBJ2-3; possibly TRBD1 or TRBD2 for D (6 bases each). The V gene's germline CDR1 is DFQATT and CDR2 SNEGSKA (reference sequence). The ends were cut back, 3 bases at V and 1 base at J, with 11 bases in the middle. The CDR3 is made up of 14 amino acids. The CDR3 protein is CSARGGVGTDTQYF. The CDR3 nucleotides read TGCAGTGCTAGGGGGGGCGTGGGCACAGATACGCAGTATTTT.

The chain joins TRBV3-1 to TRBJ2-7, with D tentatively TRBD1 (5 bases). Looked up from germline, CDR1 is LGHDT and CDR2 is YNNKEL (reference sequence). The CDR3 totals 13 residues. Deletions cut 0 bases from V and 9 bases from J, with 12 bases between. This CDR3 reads CASSQDIGAGQYF. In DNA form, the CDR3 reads TGTGCCAGCAGCCAAGATATAGGGGCCGGGCAGTACTTC.

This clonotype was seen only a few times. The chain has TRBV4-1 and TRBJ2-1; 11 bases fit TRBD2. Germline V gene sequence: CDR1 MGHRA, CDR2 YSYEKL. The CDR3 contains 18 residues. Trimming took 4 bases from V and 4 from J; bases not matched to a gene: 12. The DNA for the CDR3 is TGCGCCAGCAGCCGCGCCGTAACACTAGCGGGGGTTTACAATGAGCAGTTCTTC. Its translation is CASSRAVTLAGVYNEQFF.

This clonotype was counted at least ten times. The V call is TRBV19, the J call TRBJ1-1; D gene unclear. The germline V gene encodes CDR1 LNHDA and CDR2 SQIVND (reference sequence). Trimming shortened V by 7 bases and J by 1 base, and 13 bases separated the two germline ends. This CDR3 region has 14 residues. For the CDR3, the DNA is TGTGCCAGTAATCTCGGTGGTCCGAACACTGAAGCTTTCTTT. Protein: CASNLGGPNTEAFF. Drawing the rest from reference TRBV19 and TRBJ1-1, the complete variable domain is DGGITQSPKYLFRKEGQNVTLSCEQNLNHDAMYWYRQDPGQGLRLIYYSQIVNDFQKGDIAEGYSVSREKKESFPLTVTSAQKNPTAFYLCASNLGGPNTEAFFGQGTRLTVV.

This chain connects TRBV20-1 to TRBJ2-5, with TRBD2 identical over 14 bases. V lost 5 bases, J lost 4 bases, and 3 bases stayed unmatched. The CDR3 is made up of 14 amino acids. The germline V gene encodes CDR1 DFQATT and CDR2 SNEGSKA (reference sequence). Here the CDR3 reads CSARTSGRRETQYF. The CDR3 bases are TGCAGTGCTCGGACTAGCGGGAGGCGAGAGACCCAGTACTTC.

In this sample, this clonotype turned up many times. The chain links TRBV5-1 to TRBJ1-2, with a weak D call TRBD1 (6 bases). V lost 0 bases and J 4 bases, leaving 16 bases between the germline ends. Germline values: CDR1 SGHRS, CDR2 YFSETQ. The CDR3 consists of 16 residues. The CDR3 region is CASSLAGGAVGYGYTF. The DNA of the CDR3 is TGCGCCAGCAGCTTGGCCGGGGGGGCGGTCGGCTATGGCTACACCTTC.

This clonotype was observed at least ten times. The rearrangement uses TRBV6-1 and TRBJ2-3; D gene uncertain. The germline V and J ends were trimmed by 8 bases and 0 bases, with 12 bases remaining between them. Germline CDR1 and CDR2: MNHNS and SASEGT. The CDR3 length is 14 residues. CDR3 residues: CASQTSTSTDTQYF. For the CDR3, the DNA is TGTGCCAGCCAGACAAGTACTAGCACAGATACGCAGTATTTT.

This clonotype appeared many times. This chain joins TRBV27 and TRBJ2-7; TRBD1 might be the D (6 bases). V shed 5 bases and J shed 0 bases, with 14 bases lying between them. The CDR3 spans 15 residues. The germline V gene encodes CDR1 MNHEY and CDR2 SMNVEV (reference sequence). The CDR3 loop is CASSRRQGSSYEQYF. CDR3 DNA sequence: TGTGCCAGCAGTCGTCGTCAGGGGAGCTCCTACGAGCAGTACTTC.

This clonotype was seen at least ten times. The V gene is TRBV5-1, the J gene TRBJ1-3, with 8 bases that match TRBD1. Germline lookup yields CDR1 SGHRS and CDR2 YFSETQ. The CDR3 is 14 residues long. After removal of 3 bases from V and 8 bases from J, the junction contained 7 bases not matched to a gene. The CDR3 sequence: CASSSQGAADTIYF. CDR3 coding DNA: TGCGCCAGCAGCTCCCAGGGGGCAGCGGACACCATATATTTT.

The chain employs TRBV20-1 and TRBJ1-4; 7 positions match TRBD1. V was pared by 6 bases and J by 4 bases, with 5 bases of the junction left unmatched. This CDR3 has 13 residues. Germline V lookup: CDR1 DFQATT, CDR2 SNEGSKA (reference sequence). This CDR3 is CSARQGHNEKLFF. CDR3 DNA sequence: TGCAGTGCCCGACAGGGTCATAATGAAAAACTGTTTTTT.

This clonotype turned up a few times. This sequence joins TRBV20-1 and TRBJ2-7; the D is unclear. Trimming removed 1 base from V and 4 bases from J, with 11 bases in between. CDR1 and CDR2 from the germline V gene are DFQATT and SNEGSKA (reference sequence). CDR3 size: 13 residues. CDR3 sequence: CSARVEASYEQYF. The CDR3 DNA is TGCAGTGCTAGAGTCGAGGCATCGTACGAGCAGTACTTC.

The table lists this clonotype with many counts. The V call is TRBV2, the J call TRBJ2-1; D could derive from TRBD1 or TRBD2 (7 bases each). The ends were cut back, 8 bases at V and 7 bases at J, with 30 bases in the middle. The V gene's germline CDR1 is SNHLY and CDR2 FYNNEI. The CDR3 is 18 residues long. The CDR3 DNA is TGTGCCAGCCGAAAGGAAAGTAGCGCGGGAGAGGGGGCAAATGAGCAGTTCTTC. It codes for CASRKESSAGEGANEQFF.

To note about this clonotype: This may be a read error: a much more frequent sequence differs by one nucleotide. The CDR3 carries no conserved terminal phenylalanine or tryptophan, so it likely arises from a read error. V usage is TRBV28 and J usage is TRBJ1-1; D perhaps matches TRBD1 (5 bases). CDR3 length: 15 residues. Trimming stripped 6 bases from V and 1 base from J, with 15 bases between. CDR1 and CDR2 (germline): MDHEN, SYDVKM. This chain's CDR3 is CASRTRVGANTEAFV. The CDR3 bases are TGTGCCAGCAGGACCAGGGTCGGGGCGAACACTGAAGCTTTCGTT.

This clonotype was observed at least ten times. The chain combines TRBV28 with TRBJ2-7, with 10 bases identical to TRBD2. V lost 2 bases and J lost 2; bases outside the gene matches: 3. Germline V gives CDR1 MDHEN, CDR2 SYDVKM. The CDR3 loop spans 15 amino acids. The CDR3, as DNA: TGTGCCAGCAGTTTAAGGACTAGCGGTACCTACGAGCAGTACTTC. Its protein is CASSLRTSGTYEQYF.